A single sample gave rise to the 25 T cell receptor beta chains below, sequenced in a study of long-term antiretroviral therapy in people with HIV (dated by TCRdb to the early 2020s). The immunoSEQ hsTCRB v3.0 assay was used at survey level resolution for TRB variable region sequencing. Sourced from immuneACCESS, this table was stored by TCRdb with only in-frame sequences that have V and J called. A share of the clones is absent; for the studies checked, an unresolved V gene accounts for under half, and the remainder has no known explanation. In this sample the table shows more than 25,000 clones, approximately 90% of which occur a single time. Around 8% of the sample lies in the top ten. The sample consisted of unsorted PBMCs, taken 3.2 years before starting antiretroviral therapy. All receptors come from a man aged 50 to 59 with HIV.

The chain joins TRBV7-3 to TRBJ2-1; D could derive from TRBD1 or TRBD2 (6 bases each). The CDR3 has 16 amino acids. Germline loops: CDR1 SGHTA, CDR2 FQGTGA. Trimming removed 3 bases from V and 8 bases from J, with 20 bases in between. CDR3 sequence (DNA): TGTGCCAGCAGCTTCGGTGGTCGCGGGGACACCGATGAGCAGTTCTTC. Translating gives CASSFGGRGDTDEQFF.

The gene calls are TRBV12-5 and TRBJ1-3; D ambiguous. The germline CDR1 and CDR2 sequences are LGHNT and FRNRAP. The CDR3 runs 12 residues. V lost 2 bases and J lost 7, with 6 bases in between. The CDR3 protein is CASGLYRNTIYF. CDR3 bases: TGTGCTAGTGGTTTGTATCGCAACACCATATATTTT.

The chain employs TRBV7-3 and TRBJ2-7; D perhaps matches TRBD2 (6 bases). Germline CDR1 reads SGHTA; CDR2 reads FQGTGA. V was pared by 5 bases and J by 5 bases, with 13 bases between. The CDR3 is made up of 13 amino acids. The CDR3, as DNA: TGTGCCAGCAGCCCCCCGGGAGTCAACGAGCAGTACTTC. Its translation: CASSPPGVNEQYF.

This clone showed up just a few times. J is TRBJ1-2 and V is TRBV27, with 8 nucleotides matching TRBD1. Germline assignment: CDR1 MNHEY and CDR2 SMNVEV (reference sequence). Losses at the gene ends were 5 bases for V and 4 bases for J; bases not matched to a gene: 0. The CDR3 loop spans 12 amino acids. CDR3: CASSTGGYGYTF. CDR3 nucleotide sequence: TGTGCCAGCAGTACAGGGGGCTATGGCTACACCTTC.

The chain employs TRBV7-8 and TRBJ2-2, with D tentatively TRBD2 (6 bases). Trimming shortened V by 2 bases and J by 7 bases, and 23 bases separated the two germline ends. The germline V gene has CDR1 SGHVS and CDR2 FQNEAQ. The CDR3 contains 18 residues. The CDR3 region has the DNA TGTGCCAGCAGCTTACTATATGTCGGGAGCGTGGGGAGCGGGGAGCTGTTTTTT. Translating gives CASSLLYVGSVGSGELFF.

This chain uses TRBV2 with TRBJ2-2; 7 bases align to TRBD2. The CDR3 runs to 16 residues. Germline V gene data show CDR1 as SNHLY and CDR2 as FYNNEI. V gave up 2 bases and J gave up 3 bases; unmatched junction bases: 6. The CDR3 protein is CASSESSSGYTGELFF. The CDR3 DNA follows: TGTGCCAGCAGTGAAAGCTCTAGCGGCTACACCGGGGAGCTGTTTTTT.

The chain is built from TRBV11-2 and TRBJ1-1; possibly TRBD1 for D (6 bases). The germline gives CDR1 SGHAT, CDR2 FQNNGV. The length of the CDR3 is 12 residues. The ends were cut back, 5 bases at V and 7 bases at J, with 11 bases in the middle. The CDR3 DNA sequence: TGTGCCAGCAGCCAAGGGGGGTTTGAAGCTTTCTTT. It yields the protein CASSQGGFEAFF.

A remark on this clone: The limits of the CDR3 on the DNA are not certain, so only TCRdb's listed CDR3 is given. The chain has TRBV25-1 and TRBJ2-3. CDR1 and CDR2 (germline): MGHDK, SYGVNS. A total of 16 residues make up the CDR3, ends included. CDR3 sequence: CASSTSAPESTDTQYF.

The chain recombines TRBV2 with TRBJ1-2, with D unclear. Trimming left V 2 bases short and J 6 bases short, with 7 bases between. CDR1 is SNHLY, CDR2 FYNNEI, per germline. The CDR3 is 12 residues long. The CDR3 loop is CASSEFSDGYTF. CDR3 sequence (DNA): TGTGCCAGCAGTGAATTCTCGGATGGCTACACCTTC. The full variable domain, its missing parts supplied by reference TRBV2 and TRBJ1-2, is EPEVTQTPSHQVTQMGQEVILRCVPISNHLYFYWYRQILGQKVEFLVSFYNNEISEKSEIFDDQFSVERPDGSNFTLKIRSTKLEDSAMYFCASSEFSDGYTFGSGTRLTVV.

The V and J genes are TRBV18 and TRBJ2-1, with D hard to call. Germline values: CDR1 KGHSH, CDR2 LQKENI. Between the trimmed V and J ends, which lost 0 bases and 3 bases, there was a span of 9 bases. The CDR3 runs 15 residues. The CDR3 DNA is TGTGCCAGCTCACCACCGGACGGAGTCTACAATGAGCAGTTCTTC. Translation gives CASSPPDGVYNEQFF.

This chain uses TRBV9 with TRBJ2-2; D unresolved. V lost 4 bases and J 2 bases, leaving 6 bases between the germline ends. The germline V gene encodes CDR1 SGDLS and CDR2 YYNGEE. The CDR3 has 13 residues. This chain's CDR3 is CASSFSNTGELFF. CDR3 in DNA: TGTGCCAGCAGCTTCTCTAACACCGGGGAGCTGTTTTTT.

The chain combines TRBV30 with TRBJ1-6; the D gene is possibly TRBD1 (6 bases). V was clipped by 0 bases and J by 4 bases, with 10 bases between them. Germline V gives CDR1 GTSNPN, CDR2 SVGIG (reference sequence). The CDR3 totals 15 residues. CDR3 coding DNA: TGTGCCTGGAGTGTACGGGGGCTATATAATTCACCCCTCCACTTT. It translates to CAWSVRGLYNSPLHF.

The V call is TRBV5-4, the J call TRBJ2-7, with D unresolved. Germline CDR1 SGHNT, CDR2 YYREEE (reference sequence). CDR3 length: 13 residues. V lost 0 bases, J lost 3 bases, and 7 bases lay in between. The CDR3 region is CASSLAADYEQYF. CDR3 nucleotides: TGTGCCAGCAGCTTGGCGGCAGACTACGAGCAGTACTTC.

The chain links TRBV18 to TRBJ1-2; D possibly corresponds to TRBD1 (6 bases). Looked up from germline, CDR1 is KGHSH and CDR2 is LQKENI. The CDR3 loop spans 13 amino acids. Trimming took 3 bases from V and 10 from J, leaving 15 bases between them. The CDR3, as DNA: TGTGCCAGCTCACCTGATCTACAGGGATCCTACACCTTC. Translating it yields CASSPDLQGSYTF.

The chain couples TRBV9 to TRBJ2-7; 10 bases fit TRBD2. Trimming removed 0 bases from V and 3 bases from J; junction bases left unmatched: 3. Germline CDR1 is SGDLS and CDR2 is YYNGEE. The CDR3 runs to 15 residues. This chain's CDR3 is CASSVGTSGLYEQYF. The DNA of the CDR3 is TGTGCCAGCAGCGTAGGGACTAGCGGCCTCTACGAGCAGTACTTC.

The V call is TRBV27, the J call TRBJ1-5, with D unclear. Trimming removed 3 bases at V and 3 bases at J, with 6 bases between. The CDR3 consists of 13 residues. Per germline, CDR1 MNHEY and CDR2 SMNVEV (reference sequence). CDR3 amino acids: CASSFLDNQPQHF. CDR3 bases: TGTGCCAGCAGTTTTCTGGACAATCAGCCCCAGCATTTT.

The CDR3 nucleotides are TGTGCCAGCACCCGGGACAGGTCATACAATCAGCCCCAGCATTTT. It specifies CASTRDRSYNQPQHF. The chain employs TRBV27 and TRBJ1-5; 8 positions agree with TRBD1. The junction had 8 bases not matched to a gene; V was cut back by 7 bases and J by 3 bases. The CDR3 is made up of 15 amino acids. Looked up from germline, CDR1 is MNHEY and CDR2 is SMNVEV (reference sequence).

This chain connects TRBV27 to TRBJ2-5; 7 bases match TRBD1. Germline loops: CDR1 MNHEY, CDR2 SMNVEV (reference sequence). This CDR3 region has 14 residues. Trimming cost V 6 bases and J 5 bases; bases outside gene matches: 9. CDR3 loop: CASSLLRGRETQYF. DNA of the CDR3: TGTGCCAGCAGCCTGCTTAGGGGGCGGGAGACCCAGTACTTC.

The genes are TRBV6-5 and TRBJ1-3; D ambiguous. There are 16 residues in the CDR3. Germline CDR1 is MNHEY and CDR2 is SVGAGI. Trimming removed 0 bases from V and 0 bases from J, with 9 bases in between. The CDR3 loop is CASSYSIQYSGNTIYF. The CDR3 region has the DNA TGTGCCAGCAGTTACTCAATACAGTACTCTGGAAACACCATATATTTT.

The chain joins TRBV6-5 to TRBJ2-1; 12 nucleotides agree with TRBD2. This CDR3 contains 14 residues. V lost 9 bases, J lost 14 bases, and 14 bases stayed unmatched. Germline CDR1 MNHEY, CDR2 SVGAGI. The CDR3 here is CASTAASGRAKEFF. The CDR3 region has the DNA TGTGCCAGTACCGCCGCTAGCGGGAGGGCCAAGGAGTTCTTC.

The CDR3 DNA reads as TGTGCCAGCAGTATCGGGAGGGGGAATTCACCCCTCCACTTT. As protein: CASSIGRGNSPLHF. V and J are TRBV27 and TRBJ1-6, with D perhaps TRBD1 (6 bases). The CDR3 sequence is 14 residues long. V lost 5 bases, J lost 7 bases, and 12 bases lay in between. The germline CDR1 and CDR2 sequences are MNHEY and SMNVEV (reference sequence).

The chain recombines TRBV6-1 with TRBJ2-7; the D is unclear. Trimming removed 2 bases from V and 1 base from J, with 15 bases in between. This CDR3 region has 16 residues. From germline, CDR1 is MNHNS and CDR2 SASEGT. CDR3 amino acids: CASSESLGIRSYEQYF. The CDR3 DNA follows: TGTGCCAGCAGTGAATCTCTGGGGATTCGATCCTACGAGCAGTACTTC.

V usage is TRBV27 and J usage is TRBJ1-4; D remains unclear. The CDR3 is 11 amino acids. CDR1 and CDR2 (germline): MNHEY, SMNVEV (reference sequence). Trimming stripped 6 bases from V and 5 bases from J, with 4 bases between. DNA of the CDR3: TGTGCCAGCAGGAGGAATGAAAAACTGTTTTTT. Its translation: CASRRNEKLFF.

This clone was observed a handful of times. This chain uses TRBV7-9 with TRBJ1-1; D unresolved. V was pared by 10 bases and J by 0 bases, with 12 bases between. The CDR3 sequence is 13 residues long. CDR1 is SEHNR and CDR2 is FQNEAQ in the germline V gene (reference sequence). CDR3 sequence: CATTVAMNTEAFF. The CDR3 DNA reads TGTGCCACTACGGTCGCTATGAACACTGAAGCTTTCTTT.

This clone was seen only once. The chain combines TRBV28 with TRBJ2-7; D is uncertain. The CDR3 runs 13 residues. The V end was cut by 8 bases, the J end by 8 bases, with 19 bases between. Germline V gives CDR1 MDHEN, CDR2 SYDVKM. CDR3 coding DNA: TGTGCCAGCCTGGCCCCCATAGAACGCCAGCAGTACTTC. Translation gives CASLAPIERQQYF.